This T cell receptor (beta chain) originates from a study of naive and memory T cell subsets. Germline V gene data show CDR1 as MRHNA and CDR2 as SNTAGT. This CDR3 is built from 15 residues. V lost 2 bases to trimming and J lost 7 bases; unmatched junction nucleotides: 6. Both TRBC1 and TRBC2 were covered by a beta constant-region primer of two equimolar oligonucleotides. Four rounds of PCR amplified the ligated cDNA using nested alpha and beta constant-region primers plus SP2. An oligonucleotide with the SP2 primer and a 12-nucleotide UMI was ligated to the cDNA 3' end. MiXCR, applied by TCRdb to the UMI-ligation and nested PCR reads, yields one record per CDR3 protein. The profile shows about 100,000 distinct CDR3 sequences, approximately 14% of them singletons. CD8 T cells were positively selected from what remained after CD4 positive selection. This clonotype was seen a few times. What it binds is not known.

General study findings and limits: Diversity fell and Gini index rose from naive through CM, EM, EMRA. In naive cells, over 95% of TCR sequences were seen only once. A few larger clonotypes appeared in naive repertoires, especially CD8, possibly memory cells re-expressing CD45RA.

The clonotype was recovered from a human donor in good health. What was sequenced was naive CD8+ T cells from blood. V usage is TRBV6-4 and J usage is TRBJ2-1; 9 bases line up with TRBD2. The CDR3 DNA sequence: TGTGCCAGCAGTGACCTTCTAGCGGGATTGAATGAGCAGTTCTTC. Its translation is CASSDLLAGLNEQFF.